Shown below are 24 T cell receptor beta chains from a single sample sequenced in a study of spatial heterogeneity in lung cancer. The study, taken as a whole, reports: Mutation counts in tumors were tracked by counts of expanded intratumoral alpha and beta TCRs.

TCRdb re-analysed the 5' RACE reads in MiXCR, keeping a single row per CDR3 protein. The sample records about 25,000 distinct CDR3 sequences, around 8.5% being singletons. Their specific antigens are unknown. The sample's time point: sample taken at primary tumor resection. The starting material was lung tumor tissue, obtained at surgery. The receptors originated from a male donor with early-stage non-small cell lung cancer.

CDR3 DNA sequence: TGTGCCAGCTCACCAGGGCCACAAGCTGACGGCTACACCTTC. It yields the protein CASSPGPQADGYTF. This chain links TRBV18 with TRBJ1-2, with D hard to call. The ends were cut back, 2 bases at V and 8 bases at J, with 15 bases in the middle. Per germline, CDR1 KGHSH and CDR2 LQKENI. The CDR3 sequence is 14 residues long.

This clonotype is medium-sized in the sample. CDR3 sequence (DNA): TGTGCCAGCAGTCCACGGGGGGACACTGAAGCTTTCTTT. Encoded protein: CASSPRGDTEAFF. J is TRBJ1-1 and V is TRBV12-3 or TRBV12-4, with a possible D match to TRBD1 (5 bases). The V end was cut by 5 bases, the J end by 3 bases, with 10 bases between. This CDR3 is 13 amino acids long.

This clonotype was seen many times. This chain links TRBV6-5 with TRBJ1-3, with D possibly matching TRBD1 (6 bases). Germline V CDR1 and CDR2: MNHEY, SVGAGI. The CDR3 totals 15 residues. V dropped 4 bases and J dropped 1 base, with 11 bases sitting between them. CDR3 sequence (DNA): TGTGCCAGCAGTTCACCGACAGGATCTGGAAACACCATATATTTT. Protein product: CASSSPTGSGNTIYF.

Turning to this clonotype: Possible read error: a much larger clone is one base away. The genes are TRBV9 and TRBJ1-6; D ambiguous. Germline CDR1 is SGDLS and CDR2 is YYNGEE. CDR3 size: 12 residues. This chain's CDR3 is CASSLDNLPLHF. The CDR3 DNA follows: TGTGCCAGCAGCCTCGATAATTTACCCCTCCACTTT.

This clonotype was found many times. CDR3 coding DNA: TGCAGTGCTACCCGGGGGTCCGGGCACACTGAAGCTTTCTTT. Its translation is CSATRGSGHTEAFF. The chain links TRBV20-1 to TRBJ1-1, with D perhaps TRBD1 (5 bases). The germline gives CDR1 DFQATT, CDR2 SNEGSKA (reference sequence). V lost 4 bases and J lost 3, with 15 bases in between. This CDR3 is 14 amino acids long.

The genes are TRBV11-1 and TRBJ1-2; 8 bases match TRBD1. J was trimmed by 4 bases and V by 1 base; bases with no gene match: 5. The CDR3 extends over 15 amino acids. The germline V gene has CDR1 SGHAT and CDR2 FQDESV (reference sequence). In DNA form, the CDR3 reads TGTGCCAGCAGCTTAGGACAGGGGAATTCCTATGGCTACACCTTC. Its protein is CASSLGQGNSYGYTF.

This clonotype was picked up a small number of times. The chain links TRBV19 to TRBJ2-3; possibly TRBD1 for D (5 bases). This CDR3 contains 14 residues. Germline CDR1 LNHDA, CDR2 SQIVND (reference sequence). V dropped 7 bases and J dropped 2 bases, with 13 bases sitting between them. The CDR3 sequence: CASTHRPSTDTQYF. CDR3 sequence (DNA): TGTGCCAGTACTCACAGGCCCTCCACAGATACGCAGTATTTT.

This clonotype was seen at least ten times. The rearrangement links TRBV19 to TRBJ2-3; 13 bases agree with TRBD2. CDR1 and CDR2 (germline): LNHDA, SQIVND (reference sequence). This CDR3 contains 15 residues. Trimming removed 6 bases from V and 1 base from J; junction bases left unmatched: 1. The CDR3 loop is CASRGLAGRTDTQYF. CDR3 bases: TGTGCCAGTAGGGGACTAGCGGGACGCACAGATACGCAGTATTTT.

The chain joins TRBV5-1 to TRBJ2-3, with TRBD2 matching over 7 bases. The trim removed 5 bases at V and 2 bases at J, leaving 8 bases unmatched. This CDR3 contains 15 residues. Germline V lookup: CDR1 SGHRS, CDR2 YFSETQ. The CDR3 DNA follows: TGCGCCAGCAGGGCTAGCGGACAAACCACAGATACGCAGTATTTT. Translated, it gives CASRASGQTTDTQYF.

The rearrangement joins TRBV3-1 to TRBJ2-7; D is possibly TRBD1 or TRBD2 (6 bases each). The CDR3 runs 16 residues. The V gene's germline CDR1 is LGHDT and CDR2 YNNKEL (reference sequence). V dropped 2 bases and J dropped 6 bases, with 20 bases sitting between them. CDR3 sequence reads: CASSQKGGGGSAEQYF. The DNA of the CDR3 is TGTGCCAGCAGCCAAAAGGGCGGAGGGGGGTCAGCCGAGCAGTACTTC.

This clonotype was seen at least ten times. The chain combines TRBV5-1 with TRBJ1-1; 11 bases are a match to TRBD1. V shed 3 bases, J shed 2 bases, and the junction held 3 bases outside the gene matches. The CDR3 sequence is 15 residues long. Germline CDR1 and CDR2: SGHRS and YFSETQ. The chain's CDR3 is CASSWGQGGNTEAFF. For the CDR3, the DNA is TGCGCCAGCAGCTGGGGACAGGGGGGTAACACTGAAGCTTTCTTT.

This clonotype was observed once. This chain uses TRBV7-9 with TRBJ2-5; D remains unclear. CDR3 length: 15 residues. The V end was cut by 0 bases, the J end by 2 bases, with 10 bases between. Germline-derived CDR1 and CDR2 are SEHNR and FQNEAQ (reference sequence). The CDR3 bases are TGTGCCAGCAGCTTAGCGGGCACCCGACAAGAGACCCAGTACTTC. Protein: CASSLAGTRQETQYF.

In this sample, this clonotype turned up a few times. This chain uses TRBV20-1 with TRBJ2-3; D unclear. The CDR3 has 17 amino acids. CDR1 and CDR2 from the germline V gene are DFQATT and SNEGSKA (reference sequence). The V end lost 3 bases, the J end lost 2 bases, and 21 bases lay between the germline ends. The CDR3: CSARGYGLPNTTDTQYF. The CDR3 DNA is TGCAGTGCTAGGGGCTATGGCCTCCCCAACACCACAGATACGCAGTATTTT.

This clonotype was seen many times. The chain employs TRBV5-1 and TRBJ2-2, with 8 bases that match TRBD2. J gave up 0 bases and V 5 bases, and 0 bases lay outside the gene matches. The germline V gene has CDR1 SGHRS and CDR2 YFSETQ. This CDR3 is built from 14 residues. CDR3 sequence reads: CASRLAANTGELFF. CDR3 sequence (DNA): TGCGCCAGCAGACTAGCGGCGAACACCGGGGAGCTGTTTTTT. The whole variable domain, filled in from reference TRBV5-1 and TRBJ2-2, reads KAGVTQTPRYLIKTRGQQVTLSCSPISGHRSVSWYQQTPGQGLQFLFEYFSETQRNKGNFPGRFSGRQFSNSRSEMNVSTLELGDSALYLCASRLAANTGELFFGEGSRLTVL.

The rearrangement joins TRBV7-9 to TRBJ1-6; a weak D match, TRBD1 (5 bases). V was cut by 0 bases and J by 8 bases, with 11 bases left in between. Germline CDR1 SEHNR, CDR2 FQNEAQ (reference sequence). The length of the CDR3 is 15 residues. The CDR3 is CASSLADGGYSPLHF. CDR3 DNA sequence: TGTGCCAGCAGCTTAGCGGATGGGGGGTATTCACCCCTCCACTTT. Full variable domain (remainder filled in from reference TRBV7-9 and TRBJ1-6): DTGVSQNPRHKITKRGQNVTFRCDPISEHNRLYWYRQTLGQGPEFLTYFQNEAQLEKSRLLSDRFSAERPKGSFSTLEIQRTEQGDSAMYLCASSLADGGYSPLHFGNGTRLTVT.

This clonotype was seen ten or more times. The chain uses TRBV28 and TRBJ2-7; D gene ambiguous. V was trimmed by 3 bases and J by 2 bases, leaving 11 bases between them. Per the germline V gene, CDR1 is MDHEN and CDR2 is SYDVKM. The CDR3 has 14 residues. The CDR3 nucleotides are TGTGCCAGCAGTTTTAGGCAGGACCCCTACGAGCAGTACTTC. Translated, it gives CASSFRQDPYEQYF.

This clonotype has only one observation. The CDR3 region is CATRGKGTRNTEAFF. CDR3 coding DNA: TGTGCCACCAGGGGAAAAGGGACACGGAACACTGAAGCTTTCTTT. The chain combines TRBV24-1 with TRBJ1-1, with a possible D match to TRBD1 (6 bases). CDR3 size: 15 residues. V lost 7 bases to trimming and J lost 1 base, with 15 bases between them. Germline CDR1 is KGHDR and CDR2 is SFDVKD.

CDR3 sequence reads: CASGSGTGIVIEQYF. The CDR3 DNA follows: TGTGCCAGCGGATCGGGGACAGGGATCGTTATCGAGCAGTACTTC. This chain links TRBV28 with TRBJ2-7, with 9 bases lining up with TRBD1. The CDR3 is made up of 15 amino acids. The germline gives CDR1 MDHEN, CDR2 SYDVKM. The V gene end was trimmed by 8 bases and the J gene end by 6 bases; junction bases not matched to a gene: 14.

CDR3 sequence (DNA): TGCGCCAGCAGCTTGAGGGACAGGGGGCATGGCTACACCTTC. Amino acid sequence: CASSLRDRGHGYTF. V is TRBV5-1 and J is TRBJ1-2; TRBD1 agrees at 12 bases. Germline V lookup: CDR1 SGHRS, CDR2 YFSETQ. The CDR3 contains 14 residues. J gave up 6 bases and V 1 base, and 1 base lay outside the gene matches. Full variable domain (missing parts from reference TRBV5-1 and TRBJ1-2): KAGVTQTPRYLIKTRGQQVTLSCSPISGHRSVSWYQQTPGQGLQFLFEYFSETQRNKGNFPGRFSGRQFSNSRSEMNVSTLELGDSALYLCASSLRDRGHGYTFGSGTRLTVV.

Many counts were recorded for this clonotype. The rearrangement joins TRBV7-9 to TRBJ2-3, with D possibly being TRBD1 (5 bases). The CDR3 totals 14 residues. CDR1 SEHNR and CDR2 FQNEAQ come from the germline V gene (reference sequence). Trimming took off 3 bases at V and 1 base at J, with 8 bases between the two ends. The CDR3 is CASSFGQGTDTQYF. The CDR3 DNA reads TGTGCCAGCAGCTTCGGACAAGGCACAGATACGCAGTATTTT.

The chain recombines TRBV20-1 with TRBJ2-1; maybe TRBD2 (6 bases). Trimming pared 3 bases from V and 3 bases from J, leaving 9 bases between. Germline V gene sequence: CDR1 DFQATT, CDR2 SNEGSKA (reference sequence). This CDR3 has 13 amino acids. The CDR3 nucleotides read TGCAGTGCTAGTGGGGGACTCTACAATGAGCAGTTCTTC. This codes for CSASGGLYNEQFF.

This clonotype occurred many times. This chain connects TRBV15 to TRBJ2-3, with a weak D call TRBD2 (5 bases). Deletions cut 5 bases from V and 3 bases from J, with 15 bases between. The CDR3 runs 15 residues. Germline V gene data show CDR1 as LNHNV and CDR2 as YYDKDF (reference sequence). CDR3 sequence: CATSFPQAATDTQYF. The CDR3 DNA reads TGTGCCACCAGCTTCCCTCAAGCGGCAACAGATACGCAGTATTTT.

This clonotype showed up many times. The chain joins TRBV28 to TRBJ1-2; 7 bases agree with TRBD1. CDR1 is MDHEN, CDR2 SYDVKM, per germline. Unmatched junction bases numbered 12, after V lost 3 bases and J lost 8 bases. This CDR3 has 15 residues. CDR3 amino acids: CASSFTPDRPRGYTF. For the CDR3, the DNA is TGTGCCAGCAGTTTCACTCCGGACAGGCCCAGAGGCTACACCTTC.

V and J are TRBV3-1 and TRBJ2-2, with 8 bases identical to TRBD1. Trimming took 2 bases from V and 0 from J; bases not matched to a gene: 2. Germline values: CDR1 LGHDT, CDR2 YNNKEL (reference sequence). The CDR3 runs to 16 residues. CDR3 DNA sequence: TGTGCCAGCAGCCAAAGACAGGGGTCGAACACCGGGGAGCTGTTTTTT. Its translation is CASSQRQGSNTGELFF.